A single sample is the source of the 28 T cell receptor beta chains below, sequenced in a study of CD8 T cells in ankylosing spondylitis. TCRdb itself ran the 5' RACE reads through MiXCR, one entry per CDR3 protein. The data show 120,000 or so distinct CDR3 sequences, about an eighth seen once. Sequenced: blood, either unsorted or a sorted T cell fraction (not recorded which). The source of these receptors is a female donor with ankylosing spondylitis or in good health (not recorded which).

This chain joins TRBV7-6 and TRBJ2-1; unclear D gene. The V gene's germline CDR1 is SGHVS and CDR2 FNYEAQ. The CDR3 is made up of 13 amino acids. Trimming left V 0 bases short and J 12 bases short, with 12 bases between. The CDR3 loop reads CASSLADRSGQFF. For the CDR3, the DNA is TGTGCCAGCAGCTTAGCGGATAGGTCAGGGCAGTTCTTC.

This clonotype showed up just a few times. CDR3 loop: CAWTLGRGYGYTF. DNA for the CDR3: TGTGCCTGGACCCTGGGGAGGGGGTACGGCTACACCTTC. The V and J genes are TRBV30 and TRBJ1-2; D perhaps matches TRBD1 (6 bases). Germline loops: CDR1 GTSNPN, CDR2 SVGIG (reference sequence). This CDR3 contains 13 residues. V dropped 4 bases and J dropped 8 bases, with 17 bases sitting between them.

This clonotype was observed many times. CDR3 sequence: CSAPGTTGTDTQYF. CDR3 in DNA: TGCAGTGCTCCCGGGACTACGGGCACAGATACGCAGTATTTT. This chain links TRBV20-1 with TRBJ2-3, with 7 bases that match TRBD2. The CDR3 runs to 14 residues. Germline trimming cut 5 bases from V and 1 base from J; bases unmatched to any gene: 6. Germline loops: CDR1 DFQATT, CDR2 SNEGSKA (reference sequence).

CDR3 protein: CASTDTGRELQETQYF. In DNA form, the CDR3 reads TGTGCCAGCACTGATACTGGGCGGGAACTACAAGAGACCCAGTACTTC. The chain combines TRBV25-1 with TRBJ2-5, with a tentative D call TRBD2 (6 bases). Between the trimmed V and J ends, which lost 7 bases and 2 bases, there was a span of 20 bases. The CDR3 has 16 residues. Germline loops: CDR1 MGHDK, CDR2 SYGVNS.

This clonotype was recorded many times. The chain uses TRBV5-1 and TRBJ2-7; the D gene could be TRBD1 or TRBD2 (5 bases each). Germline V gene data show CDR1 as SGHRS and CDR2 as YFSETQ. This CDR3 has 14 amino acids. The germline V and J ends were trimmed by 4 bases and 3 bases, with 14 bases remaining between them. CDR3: CASSASPGSYEQYF. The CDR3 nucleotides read TGCGCCAGCAGCGCTTCGCCAGGGAGCTACGAGCAGTACTTC.

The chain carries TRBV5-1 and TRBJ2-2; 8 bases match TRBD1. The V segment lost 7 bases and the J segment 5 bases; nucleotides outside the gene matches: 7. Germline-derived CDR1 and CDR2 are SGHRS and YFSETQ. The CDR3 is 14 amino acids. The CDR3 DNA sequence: TGCGCCAGCCAGGACAGGGCTCAGACCGGGGAGCTGTTTTTT. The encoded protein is CASQDRAQTGELFF. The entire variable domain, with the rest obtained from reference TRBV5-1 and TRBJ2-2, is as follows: KAGVTQTPRYLIKTRGQQVTLSCSPISGHRSVSWYQQTPGQGLQFLFEYFSETQRNKGNFPGRFSGRQFSNSRSEMNVSTLELGDSALYLCASQDRAQTGELFFGEGSRLTVL.

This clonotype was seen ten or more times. This CDR3 reads CSARQASTDTQYF. DNA for the CDR3: TGCAGTGCTAGACAGGCGAGCACAGATACGCAGTATTTT. The chain links TRBV20-1 to TRBJ2-3; the D is unclear. Germline values: CDR1 DFQATT, CDR2 SNEGSKA (reference sequence). The V and J ends lost 2 bases and 0 bases respectively, with 6 bases between them. The CDR3 totals 13 residues.

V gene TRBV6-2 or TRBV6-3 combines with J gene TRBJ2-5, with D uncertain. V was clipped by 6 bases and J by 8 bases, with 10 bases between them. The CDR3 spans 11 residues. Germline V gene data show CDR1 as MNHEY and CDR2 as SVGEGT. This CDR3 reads CASRGPGTQYF. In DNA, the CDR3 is TGTGCCAGCAGAGGCCCCGGCACCCAGTACTTC.

CDR3 nucleotides: TGTGCCAGCAGCCCTAATAGCGGGGGGCATAATGAGCAGTTCTTC. As protein: CASSPNSGGHNEQFF. The chain carries TRBV9 and TRBJ2-1; 10 bases map to TRBD2. The CDR3 loop spans 15 amino acids. The germline V gene encodes CDR1 SGDLS and CDR2 YYNGEE. Trimming took 4 bases from V and 7 from J; bases not matched to a gene: 8.

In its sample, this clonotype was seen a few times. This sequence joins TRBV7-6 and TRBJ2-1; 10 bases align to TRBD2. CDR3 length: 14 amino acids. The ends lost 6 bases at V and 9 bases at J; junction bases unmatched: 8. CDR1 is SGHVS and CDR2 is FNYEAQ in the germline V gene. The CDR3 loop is CASRLAGDWGEQFF. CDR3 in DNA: TGTGCCAGCAGGCTAGCGGGAGACTGGGGTGAGCAGTTCTTC.

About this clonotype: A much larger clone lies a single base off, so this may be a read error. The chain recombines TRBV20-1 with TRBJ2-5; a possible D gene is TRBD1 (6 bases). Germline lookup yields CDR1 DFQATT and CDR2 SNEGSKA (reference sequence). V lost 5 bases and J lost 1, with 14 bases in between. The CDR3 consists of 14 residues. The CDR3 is CSADSRQAQETQYF. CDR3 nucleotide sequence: TGCAGTGCTGACTCCCGACAGGCCCAAGAGACCCAGTACTTC.

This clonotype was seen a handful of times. The CDR3 DNA is TGCAGTGCTAGCGACACAAATCAGCCCCAGCATTTT. This gives the protein CSASDTNQPQHF. This chain links TRBV20-1 with TRBJ1-5; D uncertain. Germline V gene sequence: CDR1 DFQATT, CDR2 SNEGSKA (reference sequence). This CDR3 has 12 amino acids. Trimming took off 3 bases at V and 4 bases at J, with 7 bases between the two ends.

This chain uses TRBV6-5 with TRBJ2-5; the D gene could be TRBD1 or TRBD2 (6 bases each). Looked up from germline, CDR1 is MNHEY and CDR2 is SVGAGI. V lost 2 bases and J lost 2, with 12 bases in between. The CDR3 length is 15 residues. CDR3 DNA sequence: TGTGCCAGCAGTTACCGGGGGACAACACAAGAGACCCAGTACTTC. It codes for CASSYRGTTQETQYF.

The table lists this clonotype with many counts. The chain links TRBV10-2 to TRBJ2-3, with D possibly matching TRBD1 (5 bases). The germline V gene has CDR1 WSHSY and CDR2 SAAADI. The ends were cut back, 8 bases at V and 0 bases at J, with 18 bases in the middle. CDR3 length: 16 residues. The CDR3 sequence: CASPSYCRGSTDTQYF. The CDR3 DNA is TGCGCCAGCCCATCTTATTGTAGGGGCAGCACAGATACGCAGTATTTT.

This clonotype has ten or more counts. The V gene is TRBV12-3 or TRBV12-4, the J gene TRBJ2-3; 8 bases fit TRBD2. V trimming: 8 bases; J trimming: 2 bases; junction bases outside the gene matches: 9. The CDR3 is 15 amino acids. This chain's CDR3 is CASLSSGRITDTQYF. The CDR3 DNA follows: TGTGCCAGCCTTTCCAGCGGGAGAATCACAGATACGCAGTATTTT.

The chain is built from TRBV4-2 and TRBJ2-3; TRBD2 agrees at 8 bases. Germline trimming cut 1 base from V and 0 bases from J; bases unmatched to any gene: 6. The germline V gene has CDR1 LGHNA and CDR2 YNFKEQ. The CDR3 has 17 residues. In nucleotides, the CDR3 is TGTGCCAGCAGCCAAGTAGCGGGGACCTCTAGCACAGATACGCAGTATTTT. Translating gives CASSQVAGTSSTDTQYF.

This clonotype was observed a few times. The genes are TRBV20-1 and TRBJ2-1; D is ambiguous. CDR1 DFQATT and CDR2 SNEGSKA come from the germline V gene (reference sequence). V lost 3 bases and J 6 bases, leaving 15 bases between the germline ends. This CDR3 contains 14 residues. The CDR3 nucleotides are TGCAGTGCTAGCCGGCCTGGGGTACGCAATGAGCAGTTCTTC. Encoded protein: CSASRPGVRNEQFF.

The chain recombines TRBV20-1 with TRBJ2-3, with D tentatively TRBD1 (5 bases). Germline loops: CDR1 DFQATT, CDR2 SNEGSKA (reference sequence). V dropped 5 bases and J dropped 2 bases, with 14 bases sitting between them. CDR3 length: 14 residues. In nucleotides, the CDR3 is TGCAGTGCTTGGATGTCAGGGAACACAGATACGCAGTATTTT. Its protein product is CSAWMSGNTDTQYF.

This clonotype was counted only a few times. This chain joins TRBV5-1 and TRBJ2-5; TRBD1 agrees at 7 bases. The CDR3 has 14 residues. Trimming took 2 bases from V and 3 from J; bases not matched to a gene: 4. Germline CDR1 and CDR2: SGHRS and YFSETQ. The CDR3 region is CASSFYGTEETQYF. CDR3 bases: TGCGCCAGCAGCTTTTACGGGACAGAAGAGACCCAGTACTTC.

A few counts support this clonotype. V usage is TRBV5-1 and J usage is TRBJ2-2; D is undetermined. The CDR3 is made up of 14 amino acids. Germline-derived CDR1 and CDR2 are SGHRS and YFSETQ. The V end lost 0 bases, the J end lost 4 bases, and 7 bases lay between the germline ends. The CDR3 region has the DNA TGCGCCAGCAGCTTGGGACACTTCACCGGGGAGCTGTTTTTT. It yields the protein CASSLGHFTGELFF.

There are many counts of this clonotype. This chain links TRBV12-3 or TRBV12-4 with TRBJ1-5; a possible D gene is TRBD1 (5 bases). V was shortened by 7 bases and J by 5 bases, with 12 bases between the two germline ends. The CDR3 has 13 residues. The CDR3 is CASTSGSYQPQHF. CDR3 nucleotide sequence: TGTGCCAGCACCTCAGGGAGTTATCAGCCCCAGCATTTT.

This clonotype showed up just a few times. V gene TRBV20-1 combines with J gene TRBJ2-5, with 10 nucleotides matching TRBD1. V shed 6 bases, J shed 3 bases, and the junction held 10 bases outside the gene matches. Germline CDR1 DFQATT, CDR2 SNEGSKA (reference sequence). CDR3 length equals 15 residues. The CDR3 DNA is TGCAGTGCCGCAGCCGAGACAGGGGGCAAAGAGACCCAGTACTTC. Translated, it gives CSAAAETGGKETQYF.

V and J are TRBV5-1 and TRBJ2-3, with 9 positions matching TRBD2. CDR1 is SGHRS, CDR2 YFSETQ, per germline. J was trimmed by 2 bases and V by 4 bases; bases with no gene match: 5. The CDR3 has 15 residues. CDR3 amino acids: CASSATSGITDTQYF. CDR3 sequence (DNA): TGCGCCAGCAGCGCGACTAGCGGAATCACAGATACGCAGTATTTT.

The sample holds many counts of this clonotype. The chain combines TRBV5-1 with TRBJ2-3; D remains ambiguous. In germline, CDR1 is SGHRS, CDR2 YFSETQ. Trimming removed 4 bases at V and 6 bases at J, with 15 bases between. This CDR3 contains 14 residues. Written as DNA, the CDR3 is TGCGCCAGCAGCCACCCCACCGCAGTGGATACGCAGTATTTT. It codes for CASSHPTAVDTQYF.

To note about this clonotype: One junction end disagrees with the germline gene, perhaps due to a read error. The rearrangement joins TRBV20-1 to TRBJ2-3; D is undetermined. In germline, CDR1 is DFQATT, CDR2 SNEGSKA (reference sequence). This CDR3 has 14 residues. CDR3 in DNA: TGCAGTGCTAGAGATTTTGTGGTTGGGGATATGCAGTATTTT. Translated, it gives CSARDFVVGDMQYF.

CDR3 bases: TGCAGTGCCTTGACTAGCGGATCGGATACGCAGTATTTT. Translated, it gives CSALTSGSDTQYF. The J gene is TRBJ2-3, the V gene TRBV20-1, with TRBD2 identical over 9 bases. CDR3 length: 13 amino acids. The J segment lost 6 bases and the V segment lost 6 bases, leaving 7 bases of the junction unmatched. The germline V gene has CDR1 DFQATT and CDR2 SNEGSKA (reference sequence).

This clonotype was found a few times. CDR3 loop: CASSSGQGENEAFF. Here the CDR3 DNA reads TGTGCCAGCAGCTCAGGACAGGGGGAGAATGAAGCTTTCTTT. The rearrangement joins TRBV7-9 to TRBJ1-1, with 10 nucleotides matching TRBD1. CDR1 is SEHNR, CDR2 FQNEAQ, per germline (reference sequence). Unmatched junction bases numbered 6, after V lost 4 bases and J lost 7 bases. CDR3 length: 14 residues.

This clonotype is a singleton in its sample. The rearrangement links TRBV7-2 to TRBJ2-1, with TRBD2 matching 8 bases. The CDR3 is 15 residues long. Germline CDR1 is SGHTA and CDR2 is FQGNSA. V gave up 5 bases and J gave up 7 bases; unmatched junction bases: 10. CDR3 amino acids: CASSRNGGAGNEQFF. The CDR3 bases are TGTGCCAGCAGCAGGAACGGGGGGGCGGGTAATGAGCAGTTCTTC.